This T cell receptor beta chain was documented in a study of blood T cell repertoires in COVID-19. Study-level information: Both acute and convalescent COVID-19 samples were obtained from the United States, Italy and Spain. T cells, B-cell-depleted T cells, or PBMCs supplied cDNA or gDNA.

Per the original methods: The assay estimated nucleated cells by amplifying reference gene primers. Some clones are missing from TCRdb's copy, which holds only in-frame ones; the method was immunoSEQ multiplex PCR. V, J and clone size reflect that table, while D and trimming were determined from the DNA. Among tens of thousands of clones listed, 83% were seen once. CDR3 length equals 14 residues. CDR1 is LNHDA and CDR2 is SQIVND in the germline V gene (reference sequence). V lost 2 bases to trimming and J lost 3 bases, with 11 bases between them. Sequencing was carried out using peripheral blood. The chain employs TRBV19 and TRBJ2-7; maybe TRBD2 (6 bases). The TCR comes from a human donor in a cohort sampled during active COVID-19. The CDR3 loop reads CASSISRGSYEQYF. For the CDR3, the DNA is TGTGCCAGTAGTATATCACGGGGGAGCTACGAGCAGTACTTC. The entire variable domain, with the rest obtained from reference TRBV19 and TRBJ2-7, is as follows: DGGITQSPKYLFRKEGQNVTLSCEQNLNHDAMYWYRQDPGQGLRLIYYSQIVNDFQKGDIAEGYSVSREKKESFPLTVTSAQKNPTAFYLCASSISRGSYEQYFGPGTRLTVT.